What follows are 10 T cell receptor beta chains derived from one specimen sequenced in a study of T cell responses to AZD1222 COVID-19 vaccine. Profiled with immunoSEQ multiplex PCR; TCRdb holds only in-frame clones, not every one. Among about 120,000 clones listed, 85% to 90% were seen once. Sequences were derived from peripheral blood, sampled on day 0 of AZD1222 vaccination. The receptors come from an adult in good health.

The V call is TRBV5-1, the J call TRBJ2-5, with no clear D. CDR3 size: 15 residues. Germline CDR1 SGHRS, CDR2 YFSETQ. Trimming left V 1 base short and J 4 bases short, with 14 bases between. This chain's CDR3 is CASSLMGDESETQYF. The CDR3 DNA is TGCGCCAGCAGCTTGATGGGTGACGAATCAGAGACCCAGTACTTC.

The CDR3 reads CASKDRDSYGYTF. The CDR3 bases are TGTGCCAGCAAAGACCGGGACTCCTATGGCTACACCTTC. The chain has TRBV6-5 and TRBJ1-2; possibly TRBD1 for D (5 bases). V was shortened by 7 bases and J by 4 bases, with 13 bases between the two germline ends. Germline-derived CDR1 and CDR2 are MNHEY and SVGAGI. This CDR3 spans 13 amino acids.

The chain links TRBV5-6 to TRBJ1-2, with D unresolved. The CDR3 consists of 13 residues. Germline V CDR1 and CDR2: SGHDT, YYEEEE. Trimming shortened V by 2 bases and J by 2 bases, and 7 bases separated the two germline ends. The CDR3 region has the DNA TGTGCCAGCAGCTTAACGACCAACTATGGCTACACCTTC. The encoded protein is CASSLTTNYGYTF.

This rearrangement joins TRBV6-4 to TRBJ2-3; possibly TRBD1 for D (5 bases). This CDR3 contains 16 residues. Germline CDR1 and CDR2: MRHNA and SNTAGT. V dropped 0 bases and J dropped 3 bases, with 13 bases sitting between them. As DNA, the CDR3 is TGTGCCAGCAGTGACTCAGCCAGGGCCTCTACAGATACGCAGTATTTT. This sequence encodes CASSDSARASTDTQYF.

Note on this clone: Its ends do not fully match the called genes, so a read error is possible. The chain employs TRBV20-1 and TRBJ2-1; TRBD2 might be the D (6 bases). CDR1 and CDR2 from the germline V gene are DFQATT and SNEGSKA (reference sequence). The CDR3 loop spans 14 amino acids. The CDR3 region is CSASVRDSYNEQFF. The CDR3 region has the DNA TGCAGTGCTAGTGTGCGGGACTCCTATAATGAGCAGTTCTTC.

The chain combines TRBV27 with TRBJ1-5; no definite D call. CDR1 and CDR2 from the germline V gene are MNHEY and SMNVEV (reference sequence). CDR3 length: 12 amino acids. The ends were cut back, 1 base at V and 6 bases at J, with 4 bases in the middle. Written as DNA, the CDR3 is TGTGCCAGCAGTTTATGGAGTCAGCCCCAGCATTTT. This sequence encodes CASSLWSQPQHF.

This clone appeared once. The CDR3 nucleotides read TGTGCCAGCAGTACGGGACACAAGCAGGGAGCTTTCTTT. This encodes CASSTGHKQGAFF. The V and J genes are TRBV12-3 or TRBV12-4 and TRBJ1-1, with a possible D match to TRBD1 (6 bases). The CDR3 contains 13 residues. V lost 5 bases and J 10 bases, leaving 17 bases between the germline ends.

The chain recombines TRBV14 with TRBJ2-5, with TRBD1 as a possible D gene (5 bases). CDR3 size: 16 residues. Trimming pared 0 bases from V and 1 base from J, leaving 12 bases between. The germline V gene encodes CDR1 SGHDN and CDR2 FVKESK. The CDR3 DNA sequence: TGTGCCAGCAGCCAAGAGCAGGGCCACCTCCAAGAGACCCAGTACTTC. Translated, it gives CASSQEQGHLQETQYF.

With respect to this clone: Other DNA variants within this sample encode the same CDR3. CDR3: CSVWTGEGGYTF. In DNA, the CDR3 is TGCAGCGTTTGGACAGGGGAAGGTGGCTACACCTTC. V usage is TRBV29-1 and J usage is TRBJ1-2; 9 bases are a match to TRBD1. The length of the CDR3 is 12 residues. Germline CDR1 SQVTM, CDR2 ANQGSEA. Trimming took 5 bases from V and 7 from J; bases not matched to a gene: 5.

This chain connects TRBV6-4 to TRBJ2-5, with D tentatively TRBD2 (6 bases). The CDR3 spans 16 residues. CDR1 MRHNA and CDR2 SNTAGT come from the germline V gene. V lost 4 bases to trimming and J lost 2 bases, with 17 bases between them. CDR3 amino acids: CASSALGGEPQETQYF. The CDR3 nucleotides are TGTGCCAGCAGTGCCCTTGGCGGGGAACCTCAAGAGACCCAGTACTTC.